A single sample is the source of the 8 T cell receptor beta chains below, sequenced in a study of blood T cell repertoires in COVID-19 (dated by TCRdb to the early 2020s). Library method: the immunoSEQ multiplex PCR assay. Imported from immuneACCESS, the table was reduced by TCRdb to in-frame sequences with V and J called. These copies leave out some clones; in studies compared against another copy, an unresolved V gene accounts for under half, and the cause of the remainder is not known. The sample table lists 93,000 or so clones, over 75% of them with a count of one. The ten most abundant clones make up roughly 6% of the sample. The specimen sequenced was peripheral blood. These receptors all come from a human donor in a cohort sampled during active COVID-19.

Only a few counts were recorded for this clone. The rearrangement links TRBV6-1 to TRBJ2-7; D possibly corresponds to TRBD2 (5 bases). The CDR3 has 16 residues. Deletions cut 4 bases from V and 1 base from J, with 17 bases between. Germline V CDR1 and CDR2: MNHNS, SASEGT. The CDR3: CASSAPGSESSYEQYF. The DNA of the CDR3 is TGTGCCAGCAGTGCCCCGGGGAGCGAATCGTCCTACGAGCAGTACTTC.

The V and J genes are TRBV25-1 and TRBJ2-1, with D possibly being TRBD2 (6 bases). Germline V CDR1 and CDR2: MGHDK, SYGVNS. The V gene lost 2 bases and the J gene lost 4 bases, with 12 bases spanning the gap. CDR3 length: 15 amino acids. CDR3 coding DNA: TGTGCCAGCAGTGAAAGTGGGAGGAAGTACAATGAGCAGTTCTTC. Its translation: CASSESGRKYNEQFF.

This clone has just a few counts. The V and J genes are TRBV5-1 and TRBJ2-1, with D possibly TRBD2 on 6 matching bases. Germline V gene data show CDR1 as SGHRS and CDR2 as YFSETQ. This CDR3 comprises 17 residues. V shed 0 bases and J shed 1 base, with 14 bases lying between them. CDR3 nucleotides: TGCGCCAGCAGCTTGGGAATAGGCGGGGCTTCCTACAATGAGCAGTTCTTC. Protein: CASSLGIGGASYNEQFF.

J is TRBJ1-5 and V is TRBV12-2. TRBV12-2 corresponds to a pseudogene. This CDR3 has 17 amino acids. CDR3 loop: CASRLSRWRGLYQPQHF. CDR3 coding DNA: TGTGCAAGTCGCTTATCCAGATGGAGGGGTCTCTATCAGCCCCAGCATTTT.

The CDR3 protein is CASSHGDFSYNEQFF. CDR3 in DNA: TGTGCCAGCAGCCATGGGGACTTCTCCTACAATGAGCAGTTCTTC. The chain joins TRBV3-1 (or the pseudogene TRBV3-2) to TRBJ2-1, with D possibly being TRBD2 (6 bases). CDR1 is LGHDT, CDR2 YNNKEL, per germline (reference sequence). V lost 3 bases, J lost 0 bases, and 9 bases lay in between. The CDR3 length is 15 residues.

V is TRBV11-3 and J is TRBJ1-6, with D hard to call. The V end lost 1 base, the J end lost 13 bases, and 20 bases lay between the germline ends. The CDR3 totals 16 residues. The germline V gene encodes CDR1 SGHNT and CDR2 YENEEA. The CDR3: CASSLVRVGFGSPLHF. In DNA, the CDR3 is TGTGCCAGCAGCTTAGTCCGGGTAGGTTTCGGAAGCCCCCTCCACTTT.

This chain joins TRBV6-5 and TRBJ2-1; D is possibly TRBD1 (6 bases). Trimming left V 6 bases short and J 1 base short, with 13 bases between. This CDR3 has 15 amino acids. Germline assignment: CDR1 MNHEY and CDR2 SVGAGI. Written as DNA, the CDR3 is TGTGCCAGCAGCCGGGACACGGTATCCTACAATGAGCAGTTCTTC. It translates to CASSRDTVSYNEQFF.

The rearrangement joins TRBV3-1 (or the pseudogene TRBV3-2) to TRBJ1-5; D perhaps matches TRBD1 (6 bases). This CDR3 comprises 14 residues. In germline, CDR1 is LGHDT, CDR2 YNNKEL (reference sequence). The V end lost 3 bases, the J end lost 5 bases, and 11 bases lay between the germline ends. CDR3 sequence reads: CASSQGRGDQPQHF. The CDR3 DNA reads TGTGCCAGCAGCCAGGGGAGGGGGGATCAGCCCCAGCATTTT.